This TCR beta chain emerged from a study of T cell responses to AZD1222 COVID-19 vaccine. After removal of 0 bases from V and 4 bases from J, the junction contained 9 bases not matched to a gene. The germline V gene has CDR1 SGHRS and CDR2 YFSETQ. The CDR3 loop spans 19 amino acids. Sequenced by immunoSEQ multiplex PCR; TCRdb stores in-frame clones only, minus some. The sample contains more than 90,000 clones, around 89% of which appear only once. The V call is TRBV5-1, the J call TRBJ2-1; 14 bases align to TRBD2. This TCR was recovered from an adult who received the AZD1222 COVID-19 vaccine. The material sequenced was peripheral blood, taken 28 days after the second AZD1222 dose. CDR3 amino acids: CASSLALGTSGRSYNEQFF. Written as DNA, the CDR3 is TGCGCCAGCAGCTTGGCTCTCGGGACTAGCGGGAGATCTTACAATGAGCAGTTCTTC.